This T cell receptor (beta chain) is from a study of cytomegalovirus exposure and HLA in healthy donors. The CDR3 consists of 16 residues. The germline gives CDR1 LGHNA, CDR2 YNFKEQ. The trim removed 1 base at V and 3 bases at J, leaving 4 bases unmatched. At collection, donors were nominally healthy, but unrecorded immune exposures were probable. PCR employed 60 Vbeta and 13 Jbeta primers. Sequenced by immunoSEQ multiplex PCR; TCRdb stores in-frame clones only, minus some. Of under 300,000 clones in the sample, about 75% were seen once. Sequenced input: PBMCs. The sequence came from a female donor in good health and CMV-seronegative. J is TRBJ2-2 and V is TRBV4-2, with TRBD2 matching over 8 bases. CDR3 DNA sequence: TGTGCCAGCAGCCAAGCCGAACTAGCGGACACCGGGGAGCTGTTTTTT. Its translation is CASSQAELADTGELFF.